The present entry profiles one TCR beta chain with its context. The target antigen is unknown. Using its own MiXCR run on the RT-PCR reads, TCRdb lists one record per CDR3 protein. This sample has around 190,000 distinct CDR3 sequences; around an eighth occur once, and the top ten carry approximately 25%. V was shortened by 3 bases and J by 0 bases, with 6 bases between the two germline ends. CDR1 is SEHNR, CDR2 FQNEAQ, per germline (reference sequence). CDR3 length equals 14 residues. These data come from a study of response to subunit inactivated influenza vaccine. Study-wide points: Each seasonal flu vaccination may recruit only limited new T cells, authors suggested.

The chain carries TRBV7-9 and TRBJ1-3; D is uncertain. The sample consisted of CD8+ T cells sorted from PBMCs, taken less than 6 days after vaccination. The source of this sequence is a man between 45 and 60 years old who received an inactivated influenza vaccine. The CDR3 loop is CASSLIGSGNTIYF. The CDR3 region has the DNA TGTGCCAGCAGCTTGATAGGCTCTGGAAACACCATATATTTT.